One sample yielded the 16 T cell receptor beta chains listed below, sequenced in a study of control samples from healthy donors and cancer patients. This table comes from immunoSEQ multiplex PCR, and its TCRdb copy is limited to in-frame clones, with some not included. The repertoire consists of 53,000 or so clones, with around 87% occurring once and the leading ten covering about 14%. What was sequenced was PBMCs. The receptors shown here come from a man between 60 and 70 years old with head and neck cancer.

Here the CDR3 reads CASSLVAGGYTF. CDR3 nucleotide sequence: TGTGCCAGCAGCTTAGTTGCAGGTGGCTACACCTTC. The V and J genes are TRBV7-8 and TRBJ1-2, with D unclear. The CDR3 sequence is 12 residues long. V was clipped by 1 base and J by 7 bases, with 7 bases between them. Germline V gives CDR1 SGHVS, CDR2 FQNEAQ.

The CDR3 DNA sequence: TGTGCCAGCAGCCCCCGTACCTCAGGGGTATTTGGCTACACCTTC. As protein: CASSPRTSGVFGYTF. This rearrangement joins TRBV9 to TRBJ1-2; D may be TRBD1 (6 bases). Germline V lookup: CDR1 SGDLS, CDR2 YYNGEE. This CDR3 is 15 amino acids long. V was cut by 4 bases and J by 7 bases, with 20 bases left in between.

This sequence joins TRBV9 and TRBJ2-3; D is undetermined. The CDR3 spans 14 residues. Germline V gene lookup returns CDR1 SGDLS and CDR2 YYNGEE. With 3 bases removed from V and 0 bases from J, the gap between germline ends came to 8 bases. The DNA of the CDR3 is TGTGCCAGCAGCGGTGCGACTAGCACAGATACGCAGTATTTT. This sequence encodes CASSGATSTDTQYF.

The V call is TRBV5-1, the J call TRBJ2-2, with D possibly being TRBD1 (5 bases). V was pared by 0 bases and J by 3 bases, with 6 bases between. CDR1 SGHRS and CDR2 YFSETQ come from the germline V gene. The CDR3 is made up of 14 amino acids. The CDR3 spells CASSLGQYTGELFF. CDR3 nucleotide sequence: TGCGCCAGCAGCTTGGGACAGTACACCGGGGAGCTGTTTTTT.

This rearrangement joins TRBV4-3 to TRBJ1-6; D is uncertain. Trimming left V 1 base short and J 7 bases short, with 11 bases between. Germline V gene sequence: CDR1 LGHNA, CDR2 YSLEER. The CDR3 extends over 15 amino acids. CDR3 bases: TGCGCCAGCAGCCAAGGCGGGATGAGAAATTCACCCCTCCACTTT. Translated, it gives CASSQGGMRNSPLHF.

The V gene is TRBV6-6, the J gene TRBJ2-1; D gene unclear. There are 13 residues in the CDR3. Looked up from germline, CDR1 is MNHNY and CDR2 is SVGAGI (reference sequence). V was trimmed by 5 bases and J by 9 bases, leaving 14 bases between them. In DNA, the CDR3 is TGTGCCAGCAGTCCCAGAGAGGTAACTGAGCAGTTCTTC. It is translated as CASSPREVTEQFF.

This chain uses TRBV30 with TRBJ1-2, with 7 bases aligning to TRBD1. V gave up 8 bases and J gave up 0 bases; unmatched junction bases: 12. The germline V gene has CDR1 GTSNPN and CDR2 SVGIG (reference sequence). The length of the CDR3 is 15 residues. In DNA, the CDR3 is TGTGCCCGAAAAAATCCGGGACAGACTAACTATGGCTACACCTTC. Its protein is CARKNPGQTNYGYTF.

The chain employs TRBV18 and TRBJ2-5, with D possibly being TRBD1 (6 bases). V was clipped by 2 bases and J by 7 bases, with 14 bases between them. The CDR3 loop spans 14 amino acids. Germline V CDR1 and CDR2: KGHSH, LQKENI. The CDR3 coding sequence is TGTGCCAGCTCACCAGGAGCAGGGGCTGGGACCCAGTACTTC. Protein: CASSPGAGAGTQYF.

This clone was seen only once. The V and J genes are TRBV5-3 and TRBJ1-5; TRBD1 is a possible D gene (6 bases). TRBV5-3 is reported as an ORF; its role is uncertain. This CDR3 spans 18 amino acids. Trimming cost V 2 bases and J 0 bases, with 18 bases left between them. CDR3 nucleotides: TGTGCCAGAAGCTTCCCAGCCCCGGGGGGCGGTAGCAATCAGCCCCAGCATTTT. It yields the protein CARSFPAPGGGSNQPQHF.

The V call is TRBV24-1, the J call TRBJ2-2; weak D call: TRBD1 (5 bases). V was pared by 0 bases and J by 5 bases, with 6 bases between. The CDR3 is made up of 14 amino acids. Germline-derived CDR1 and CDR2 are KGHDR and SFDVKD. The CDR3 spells CATSDLRGTGELFF. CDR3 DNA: TGTGCCACCAGTGATTTGAGGGGTACCGGGGAGCTGTTTTTT.

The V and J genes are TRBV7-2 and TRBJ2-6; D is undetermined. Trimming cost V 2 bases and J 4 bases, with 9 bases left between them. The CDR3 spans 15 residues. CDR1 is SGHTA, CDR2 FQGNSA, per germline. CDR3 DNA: TGTGCCAGCAGCTTACAGTTTTCCGGGGCCAACGTCCTGACTTTC. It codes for CASSLQFSGANVLTF.

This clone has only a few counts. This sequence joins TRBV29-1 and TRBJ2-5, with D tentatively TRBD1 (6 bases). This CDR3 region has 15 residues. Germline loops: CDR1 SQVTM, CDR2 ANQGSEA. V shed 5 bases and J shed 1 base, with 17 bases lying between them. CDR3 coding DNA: TGCAGCGTTTACAGGGCCCGCAGAACCCAAGAGACCCAGTACTTC. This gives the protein CSVYRARRTQETQYF.

The CDR3 reads CCSWTGGDYGYTF. The CDR3 nucleotides are TGTTGTAGCTGGACAGGGGGCGACTATGGCTACACCTTC. J is TRBJ1-2 and V is TRBV7-2; 11 bases align to TRBD1. Germline CDR1 SGHTA, CDR2 FQGNSA. The length of the CDR3 is 13 residues.

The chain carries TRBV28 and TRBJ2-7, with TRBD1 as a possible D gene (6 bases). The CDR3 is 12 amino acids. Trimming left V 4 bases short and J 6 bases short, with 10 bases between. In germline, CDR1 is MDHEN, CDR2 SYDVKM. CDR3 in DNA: TGTGCCAGCAGTTCGGACAGTCGCGAGCAGTACTTC. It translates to CASSSDSREQYF.

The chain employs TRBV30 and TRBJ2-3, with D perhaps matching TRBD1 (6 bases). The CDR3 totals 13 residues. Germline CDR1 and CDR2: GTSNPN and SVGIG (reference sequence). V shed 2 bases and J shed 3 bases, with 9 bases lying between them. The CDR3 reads CAWSLGATDTQYF. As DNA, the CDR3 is TGTGCCTGGAGTTTGGGGGCAACAGATACGCAGTATTTT. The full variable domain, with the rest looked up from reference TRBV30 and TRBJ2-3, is SQTIHQWPATLVQPVGSPLSLECTVEGTSNPNLYWYRQAAGRGLQLLFYSVGIGQISSEVPQNLSASRPQDRQFILSSKKLLLSDSGFYLCAWSLGATDTQYFGPGTRLTVL.

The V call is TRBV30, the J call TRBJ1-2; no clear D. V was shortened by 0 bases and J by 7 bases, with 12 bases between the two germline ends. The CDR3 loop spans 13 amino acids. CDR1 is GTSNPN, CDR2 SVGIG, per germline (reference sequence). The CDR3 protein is CAWSVRGNGGYTF. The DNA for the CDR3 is TGTGCCTGGAGTGTACGTGGGAACGGTGGCTACACCTTC.